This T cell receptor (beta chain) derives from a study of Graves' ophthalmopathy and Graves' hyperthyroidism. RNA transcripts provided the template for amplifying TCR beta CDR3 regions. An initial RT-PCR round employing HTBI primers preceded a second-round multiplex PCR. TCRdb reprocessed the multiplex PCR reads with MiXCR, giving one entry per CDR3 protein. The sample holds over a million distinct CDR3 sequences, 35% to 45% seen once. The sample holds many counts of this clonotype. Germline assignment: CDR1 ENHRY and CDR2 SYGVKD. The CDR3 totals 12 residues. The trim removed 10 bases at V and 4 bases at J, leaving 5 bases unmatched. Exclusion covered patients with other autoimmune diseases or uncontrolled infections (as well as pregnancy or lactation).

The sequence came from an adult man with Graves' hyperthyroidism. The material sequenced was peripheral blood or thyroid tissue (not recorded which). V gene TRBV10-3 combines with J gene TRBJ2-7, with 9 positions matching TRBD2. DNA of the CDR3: TGTGCCACCGCGGGGGGGGGATACGAGCAGTACTTC. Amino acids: CATAGGGYEQYF.